This T cell receptor (beta chain) was recovered during a study of spatial heterogeneity in lung cancer. Trimming shortened V by 1 base and J by 2 bases, and 9 bases separated the two germline ends. This CDR3 is built from 14 residues. Per the germline V gene, CDR1 is SGHRS and CDR2 is YFSETQ. Indicated time point: sample taken at primary tumor resection. Whole RNA was taken from tumor, nontumor lung or frozen PBMC; it was then sequenced unsorted. Some 72 TRACERx patients with early, untreated non-small cell lung cancer donated samples. This clonotype was recorded at least ten times. This beta chain lies outside the target of a library built for alpha chains; its clone size means little. Each CDR3 protein gets one entry after TCRdb re-called the 5' RACE reads with MiXCR. There are some 13,000 distinct CDR3 sequences in the sample; 3% to 5% occur only once, and 40% to 55% lies in the top ten.

This receptor was identified in a male donor with early-stage non-small cell lung cancer. This chain uses TRBV5-1 with TRBJ1-2; D uncertain. Sequencing used PBMCs, obtained at surgery. CDR3 sequence reads: CASSLREPNYGYTF. CDR3 nucleotides: TGCGCCAGCAGCTTGCGGGAGCCAAACTATGGCTACACCTTC.